This is a list of T cell receptor beta chains from one sample in a study of spatial heterogeneity in lung cancer. TCRdb re-called the 5' RACE reads with MiXCR, one entry per CDR3 protein. The table records around 13,000 distinct CDR3 sequences, 5% to 6.5% of them present only once. Sequenced here: lung tumor tissue, sampled at surgery. The origin of the receptors is a male donor with early-stage non-small cell lung cancer. Each CDR3 is given with its conserved first and last residue. D genes are given only for firm matches. The size entry gives once, few, many or a size class.

d_gene: .
len: 16
abundance: many
v_gene: TRBV6-2/TRBV6-3
j_gene: TRBJ2-4
CDR3aa: CASSRADGVAKNIQYF
CDR3nt: TGTGCCAGCAGCCGAGCGGACGGAGTAGCCAAAAACATTCAGTACTTC

d_gene: TRBD2
len: 16
abundance: many
v_gene: TRBV20-1
j_gene: TRBJ2-3
CDR3aa: CSASRLAGALTDTQYF
CDR3nt: TGCAGTGCTAGCCGGCTAGCGGGGGCCCTCACAGATACGCAGTATTTT

d_gene: TRBD1
len: 14
abundance: many
v_gene: TRBV5-1
j_gene: TRBJ2-2
CDR3aa: CASRKEQGAGELFF
CDR3nt: TGCGCCAGCAGAAAGGAGCAGGGGGCCGGGGAGCTGTTTTTT

d_gene: TRBD2
len: 13
abundance: many
v_gene: TRBV12-3/TRBV12-4
j_gene: TRBJ2-3
CDR3aa: CASSLREADTQYF
CDR3nt: TGTGCCAGCAGTTTGCGGGAGGCAGATACGCAGTATTTT

d_gene: TRBD2
len: 15
abundance: few
v_gene: TRBV9
j_gene: TRBJ2-1
CDR3aa: CASTPPGSGVEEQFF
CDR3nt: TGTGCCAGCACCCCTCCGGGGAGCGGGGTAGAAGAGCAGTTCTTC

d_gene: .
len: 15
abundance: few
v_gene: TRBV20-1
j_gene: TRBJ2-3
CDR3aa: CSATSPGQRTDTQYF
CDR3nt: TGCAGTGCTACTTCTCCCGGACAACGCACAGATACGCAGTATTTT

d_gene: .
len: 15
abundance: many
v_gene: TRBV20-1
j_gene: TRBJ2-3
CDR3aa: CSARTLGQATDTQYF
CDR3nt: TGCAGTGCTAGGACGCTGGGACAAGCCACAGATACGCAGTATTTT

d_gene: TRBD2
len: 18
abundance: many
v_gene: TRBV29-1
j_gene: TRBJ2-1
CDR3aa: CSVERGGSGRNGYNEQFF
CDR3nt: TGCAGCGTTGAACGGGGAGGTAGCGGGAGAAATGGTTACAATGAGCAGTTCTTC

d_gene: .
len: 15
abundance: many
v_gene: TRBV20-1
j_gene: TRBJ2-2
CDR3aa: CSASPRRGNTGELFF
CDR3nt: TGCAGTGCTAGCCCAAGGCGGGGAAACACCGGGGAGCTGTTTTTT

d_gene: .
len: 13
abundance: large
v_gene: TRBV5-5
j_gene: TRBJ1-1
CDR3aa: CASSPYPNTEAFF
CDR3nt: TGTGCCAGCAGCCCGTACCCCAACACTGAAGCTTTCTTT

d_gene: TRBD2
len: 15
abundance: many
v_gene: TRBV20-1
j_gene: TRBJ2-1
CDR3aa: CSARVSGDSYNEQFF
CDR3nt: TGCAGTGCTAGAGTTAGCGGGGACTCCTACAATGAGCAGTTCTTC

d_gene: .
len: 15
abundance: many
v_gene: TRBV27
j_gene: TRBJ2-5
CDR3aa: CASSLHVSVLETQYF
CDR3nt: TGTGCCAGCAGTTTACACGTTTCCGTGCTGGAGACCCAGTACTTC

d_gene: TRBD1
len: 13
abundance: many
v_gene: TRBV29-1
j_gene: TRBJ2-4
CDR3aa: CSAWTGSQNIQYF
CDR3nt: TGCAGCGCTTGGACAGGGAGCCAAAACATTCAGTACTTC

d_gene: TRBD1
len: 14
abundance: many
v_gene: TRBV18
j_gene: TRBJ1-1
CDR3aa: CASSPGTGRTEAFF
CDR3nt: TGTGCCAGCTCCCCCGGGACAGGGCGGACTGAAGCTTTCTTT

d_gene: TRBD1
len: 13
abundance: many
v_gene: TRBV12-3/TRBV12-4
j_gene: TRBJ1-2
CDR3aa: CASTLGQGAGNTF
CDR3nt: TGTGCCAGCACCCTAGGACAGGGGGCTGGGAACACCTTC

d_gene: TRBD1
len: 14
abundance: many
v_gene: TRBV7-2
j_gene: TRBJ1-5
CDR3aa: CASSLEGANQPQHF
CDR3nt: TGTGCCAGCAGCTTAGAGGGGGCGAATCAGCCCCAGCATTTT

d_gene: .
len: 16
abundance: many
v_gene: TRBV4-3
j_gene: TRBJ1-2
CDR3aa: CASSQESYSPNYGYTF
CDR3nt: TGCGCCAGCAGCCAAGAATCTTATAGTCCTAACTATGGCTACACCTTC

d_gene: .
len: 12
abundance: many
v_gene: TRBV20-1
j_gene: TRBJ2-5
CDR3aa: CSARAGKETQYF
CDR3nt: TGCAGTGCTAGGGCGGGTAAAGAGACCCAGTACTTC

d_gene: .
len: 13
abundance: many
v_gene: TRBV19
j_gene: TRBJ1-5
CDR3aa: CATLDRPNQPQHF
CDR3nt: TGTGCCACCCTAGACAGGCCAAATCAGCCCCAGCATTTT

d_gene: .
len: 15
abundance: many
v_gene: TRBV12-3/TRBV12-4
j_gene: TRBJ1-2
CDR3aa: CASSRGFETRYGYTF
CDR3nt: TGTGCCAGCAGTCGCGGGTTCGAGACGCGGTATGGCTACACCTTC

d_gene: TRBD2
len: 11
abundance: many
v_gene: TRBV6-6
j_gene: TRBJ2-1
CDR3aa: CASIYRDYQFF
CDR3nt: TGTGCCAGCATATACCGGGACTATCAGTTCTTC

d_gene: .
len: 13
abundance: many
v_gene: TRBV5-6
j_gene: TRBJ2-1
CDR3aa: CASSFIEGDEQFF
CDR3nt: TGTGCCAGCAGCTTCATTGAGGGGGATGAGCAGTTCTTC

d_gene: TRBD1
len: 14
abundance: many
v_gene: TRBV12-3/TRBV12-4
j_gene: TRBJ1-5
CDR3aa: CASSFQGVNQPQHF
CDR3nt: TGTGCCAGCAGTTTTCAGGGGGTTAATCAGCCCCAGCATTTT

d_gene: .
len: 13
abundance: many
v_gene: TRBV5-1
j_gene: TRBJ1-2
CDR3aa: CASSPGENYGYTF
CDR3nt: TGCGCCAGCAGCCCAGGGGAAAACTATGGCTACACCTTC

d_gene: .
len: 9
abundance: many
v_gene: TRBV20-1
j_gene: TRBJ1-1
CDR3aa: CRPGTEAFF
CDR3nt: TGCAGGCCGGGGACTGAAGCTTTCTTT

d_gene: .
len: 14
abundance: medium-sized
v_gene: TRBV5-1
j_gene: TRBJ1-1
CDR3aa: CASSLGSYNTEAFF
CDR3nt: TGCGCCAGCAGCTTGGGATCCTACAACACTGAAGCTTTCTTT

d_gene: .
len: 14
abundance: many
v_gene: TRBV5-1
j_gene: TRBJ2-1
CDR3aa: CASSYGTPNNEQFF
CDR3nt: TGCGCCAGCAGCTACGGGACACCAAACAATGAGCAGTTCTTC

d_gene: TRBD2
len: 14
abundance: many
v_gene: TRBV5-1
j_gene: TRBJ2-1
CDR3aa: CASSPLAGGNEQFF
CDR3nt: TGCGCCAGCAGCCCTCTCGCGGGGGGCAATGAGCAGTTCTTC

d_gene: .
len: 14
abundance: many
v_gene: TRBV5-4
j_gene: TRBJ2-2
CDR3aa: CASSYGLDTGELFF
CDR3nt: TGTGCCAGCAGCTACGGACTCGACACCGGGGAGCTGTTTTTT

d_gene: .
len: 15
abundance: many
v_gene: TRBV7-2
j_gene: TRBJ2-1
CDR3aa: CASSLQGPSYNEQFF
CDR3nt: TGTGCCAGCAGCTTACAGGGACCGTCCTACAATGAGCAGTTCTTC

d_gene: .
len: 11
abundance: many
v_gene: TRBV20-1
j_gene: TRBJ2-5
CDR3aa: CSAQDWETQYF
CDR3nt: TGCAGTGCTCAAGACTGGGAGACCCAGTACTTC

d_gene: .
len: 12
abundance: many
v_gene: TRBV12-3/TRBV12-4
j_gene: TRBJ2-3
CDR3aa: CASNQGADTQYF
CDR3nt: TGTGCCAGCAACCAGGGAGCAGATACGCAGTATTTT

d_gene: .
len: 16
abundance: many
v_gene: TRBV5-1
j_gene: TRBJ1-5
CDR3aa: CASSLGQVGGNQPQHF
CDR3nt: TGCGCCAGCAGCTTGGGACAGGTTGGCGGCAATCAGCCCCAGCATTTT

d_gene: TRBD2
len: 12
abundance: many
v_gene: TRBV29-1
j_gene: TRBJ2-7
CDR3aa: CSVGGAGREQYF
CDR3nt: TGCAGCGTCGGGGGGGCCGGGAGAGAGCAGTACTTC

d_gene: .
len: 14
abundance: many
v_gene: TRBV20-1
j_gene: TRBJ1-1
CDR3aa: CSAPTTGNRAEAFF
CDR3nt: TGCAGTGCTCCAACTACCGGGAATAGGGCTGAAGCTTTCTTT

d_gene: .
len: 13
abundance: many
v_gene: TRBV20-1
j_gene: TRBJ1-1
CDR3aa: CSARDTMNTEAFF
CDR3nt: TGCAGTGCTAGGGACACAATGAACACTGAAGCTTTCTTT

d_gene: TRBD2
len: 16
abundance: many
v_gene: TRBV20-1
j_gene: TRBJ2-2
CDR3aa: CSAPHPSGSHTGELFF
CDR3nt: TGCAGTGCGCCACACCCTAGCGGGAGCCACACCGGGGAGCTGTTTTTT

d_gene: .
len: 18
abundance: many
v_gene: TRBV4-1
j_gene: TRBJ2-2
CDR3aa: CASSQEKGKETNTGELFF
CDR3nt: TGCGCCAGCAGCCAAGAGAAGGGAAAGGAGACGAACACCGGGGAGCTGTTTTTT

d_gene: TRBD2
len: 16
abundance: many
v_gene: TRBV12-5
j_gene: TRBJ2-3
CDR3aa: CASGWTGLADSDTQYF
CDR3nt: TGTGCTAGTGGTTGGACAGGACTAGCGGACTCAGATACGCAGTATTTT

d_gene: .
len: 12
abundance: many
v_gene: TRBV7-9
j_gene: TRBJ2-3
CDR3aa: CASSLDGVLQYF
CDR3nt: TGTGCCAGCAGCTTAGACGGGGTACTGCAGTATTTT

d_gene: .
len: 12
abundance: many
v_gene: TRBV5-1
j_gene: TRBJ2-1
CDR3aa: CASSLSYNEQFF
CDR3nt: TGCGCCAGCAGCTTGTCTTACAATGAGCAGTTCTTC

d_gene: TRBD1
len: 13
abundance: many
v_gene: TRBV5-5
j_gene: TRBJ2-1
CDR3aa: CASSFGQGIEQFF
CDR3nt: TGTGCCAGCAGCTTCGGACAGGGGATTGAGCAGTTCTTC

d_gene: TRBD1
len: 13
abundance: many
v_gene: TRBV5-1
j_gene: TRBJ1-2
CDR3aa: CASRTGQGDGYTF
CDR3nt: TGCGCCAGCAGGACAGGGCAAGGAGATGGCTACACCTTC

d_gene: .
len: 14
abundance: many
v_gene: TRBV12-3/TRBV12-4
j_gene: TRBJ2-3
CDR3aa: CASSTRGAGGTQYF
CDR3nt: TGTGCCAGCAGCACTCGGGGCGCTGGAGGTACGCAGTATTTT

d_gene: .
len: 14
abundance: many
v_gene: TRBV9
j_gene: TRBJ1-1
CDR3aa: CASSVESGTTEAFF
CDR3nt: TGTGCCAGCAGCGTAGAATCGGGGACCACTGAAGCTTTCTTT